The clone carrying this T cell receptor beta chain occurred a few times. V was shortened by 10 bases and J by 5 bases, with 15 bases between the two germline ends. CDR3 size: 14 residues. Germline V gene sequence: CDR1 SEHNR, CDR2 FQNEAQ (reference sequence). This sample was included in a study of blood T cell repertoires in COVID-19. Measured with immunoSEQ multiplex PCR; TCRdb has only the in-frame clones, and not every one. The repertoire holds about 64,000 clones, with 65% to 80% as singletons. V is TRBV7-9 and J is TRBJ1-6, with D perhaps matching TRBD1 (5 bases). The sequencing sample was made of peripheral blood. This clonotype originated in a human donor in a cohort sampled during active COVID-19. CDR3 protein: CATAPTGDNSPLHF. CDR3 nucleotides: TGTGCCACCGCCCCCACAGGTGATAATTCACCCCTCCACTTT.